The rows below give T cell receptor beta chains drawn from one sample of a study of blood T cell repertoires in COVID-19. The repertoire was sequenced with immunoSEQ multiplex PCR; TCRdb's copy has only in-frame clones and lacks some. Among 150,000 to 200,000 clones listed, over 90% were seen once. The specimen sequenced was peripheral blood. All receptors come from a woman in her fifties or sixties with COVID-19, enrolled during active disease. Each CDR3 is given with its conserved first and last residue. D genes are given only for firm matches. Rows may omit the clone size; those that give it use once, few, many or a size class.

TRBJ1-2 | - | TRBV5-1 | 15 | - | CASSPRGTSGAGYTF | TGCGCCAGCAGCCCCCGGGGGACTTCAGGAGCTGGCTACACCTTC
TRBJ1-6 | TRBD1 | TRBV3-1/TRBV3-2 | 16 | once | CASSQSGQGYNSPLHF | TGTGCCAGCAGCCAATCCGGACAGGGCTATAATTCACCCCTCCACTTT
TRBJ1-1 | TRBD1 | TRBV23-1 | 14 | - | CASRLDRGYTEAFF | TGCGCCAGCAGGCTAGACAGGGGCTACACTGAAGCTTTCTTT
TRBJ2-2 | - | TRBV5-1 | 15 | once | CASSLAARGTGELFF | TGCGCCAGCAGCTTGGCGGCCCGGGGAACCGGGGAGCTGTTTTTT
TRBJ1-4 | - | TRBV7-2 | 15 | - | CASSAHGSSNEKLFF | TGTGCCAGCAGCGCGCACGGGTCTTCTAATGAAAAACTGTTTTTT
TRBJ2-7 | - | TRBV6-5 | 13 | - | CASSYLGGGEQYF | TGTGCCAGCAGTTACTTAGGGGGGGGCGAGCAGTACTTC
TRBJ2-7 | - | TRBV5-8 | 16 | - | CASRDPGGLVSYEQYF | TGTGCCAGCAGGGATCCCGGAGGACTTGTTTCCTACGAGCAGTACTTC
TRBJ2-5 | TRBD2 | TRBV5-1 | 15 | - | CASRRTSGAQETQYF | TGCGCCAGCAGAAGGACTAGCGGGGCCCAAGAGACCCAGTACTTC
TRBJ2-1 | TRBD2 | TRBV4-1 | 17 | - | CASSHIAGGPTYNEQFF | TGCGCCAGCAGCCACATAGCGGGGGGGCCTACCTACAATGAGCAGTTCTTC
TRBJ1-5 | TRBD1 | TRBV7-2 | 13 | once | CASSTGFSQPQHF | TGTGCCAGCTCGACAGGGTTCTCTCAGCCCCAGCATTTT
TRBJ1-1 | - | TRBV19 | 14 | - | CASSNRVENTEAFF | TGTGCCAGTAGTAACAGGGTCGAAAACACTGAAGCTTTCTTT
TRBJ2-5 | TRBD1 | TRBV5-4 | 14 | few | CASSPDRVQETQYF | TGTGCCAGCAGCCCTGACAGGGTGCAGGAGACCCAGTACTTC
TRBJ1-1 | TRBD1 | TRBV6-2/TRBV6-3 | 17 | - | CASRPSRDRGMNTEAFF | TGTGCCAGCAGGCCTTCTCGGGACAGGGGCATGAACACTGAAGCTTTCTTT
TRBJ1-1 | - | TRBV10-3 | 14 | - | CAISGTGKNTEAFF | TGTGCCATCAGCGGTACAGGAAAGAACACTGAAGCTTTCTTT
TRBJ2-2 | - | TRBV9 | 16 | - | CASSVVGAPSTGELFF | TGTGCCAGCAGCGTAGTAGGGGCCCCGAGCACCGGGGAGCTGTTTTTT
TRBJ1-6 | TRBD1 | TRBV6-1 | 18 | once | CASSARSGTGVFNSPLHF | TGTGCCAGCAGTGCTCGGTCCGGGACAGGGGTATTTAATTCACCCCTCCACTTT
TRBJ1-1 | TRBD1 | TRBV7-3 | 14 | - | CASSSGTGATEAFF | TGTGCCAGCAGCTCGGGGACAGGGGCCACTGAAGCTTTCTTT
TRBJ2-7 | - | TRBV5-1 | 15 | once | CASSQTGQGTYEQYF | TGCGCCAGCAGCCAGACCGGGCAGGGGACCTACGAGCAGTACTTC
TRBJ1-1 | - | TRBV18 | 14 | - | CASSPPRGNTEAFF | TGTGCCAGCTCACCCCCTAGGGGGAACACTGAAGCTTTCTTT
TRBJ2-7 | TRBD1 | TRBV6-5 | 12 | - | CASSSPGQAQYF | TGTGCCAGCAGTTCCCCAGGACAGGCGCAGTACTTC
TRBJ2-1 | - | TRBV19 | 13 | - | CASSGGYWNEQFF | TGTGCCAGTAGTGGGGGGTATTGGAATGAGCAGTTCTTC
TRBJ2-1 | TRBD1 | TRBV27 | 13 | - | CASSRQGWNEQFF | TGTGCCAGCAGTCGACAGGGGTGGAATGAGCAGTTCTTC
TRBJ1-4 | - | TRBV11-1 | 13 | once | CASSFVANEKLFF | TGTGCCAGCAGCTTTGTCGCTAATGAAAAACTGTTTTTT
TRBJ2-7 | - | TRBV6-6 | 14 | - | CASSPTTGFGEQYF | TGTGCCAGCAGTCCGACGACGGGATTTGGAGAGCAGTACTTC
TRBJ2-5 | TRBD1 | TRBV5-6 | 14 | - | CASSLGGQGVPQYF | TGTGCCAGCAGCTTGGGGGGACAGGGTGTCCCCCAGTACTTC
TRBJ2-3 | - | TRBV13 | 16 | - | CASSLGRRGAQDTQYF | TGTGCCAGCAGCTTAGGCCGCCGGGGGGCACAGGATACGCAGTATTTT
TRBJ2-1 | TRBD1 | TRBV7-9 | 15 | - | CASSLGTTTGTEQFF | TGTGCCAGCAGCTTAGGGACAACGACAGGGACTGAGCAGTTCTTC
TRBJ1-2 | TRBD1 | TRBV11-2 | 16 | - | CASSLPRDSSNYGYTF | TGTGCCAGCAGCTTACCCAGGGACAGCTCCAACTATGGCTACACCTTC
TRBJ2-3 | - | TRBV5-4 | 18 | - | CASSLGGHGGPSTDTQYF | TGTGCCAGCAGCTTGGGGGGGCACGGTGGACCTAGCACAGATACGCAGTATTTT
TRBJ2-3 | - | TRBV19 | 14 | - | CASSILGPGGTQYF | TGTGCCAGTAGTATATTGGGGCCCGGGGGTACGCAGTATTTT
TRBJ1-2 | - | TRBV5-1 | 14 | - | CASSPATPGGGYTF | TGCGCCAGCAGCCCGGCGACTCCGGGTGGTGGCTACACCTTC
TRBJ1-2 | TRBD1 | TRBV27 | 13 | few | CASSFRGFNGYTF | TGTGCCAGCAGTTTCAGGGGGTTCAATGGCTACACCTTC
TRBJ1-2 | - | TRBV5-1 | 15 | - | CASSPLQGLGYGYTF | TGCGCCAGCAGCCCACTCCAGGGTTTGGGCTATGGCTACACCTTC
TRBJ2-5 | - | TRBV5-6 | 16 | once | CASSSGTGMDQETQYF | TGTGCCAGCAGCTCTGGCACAGGGATGGACCAAGAGACCCAGTACTTC
TRBJ2-7 | - | TRBV6-5 | 14 | - | CASSYSTGGGEQYF | TGTGCCAGCAGTTACTCTACAGGGGGAGGGGAGCAGTACTTC
TRBJ1-2 | TRBD1 | TRBV3-1/TRBV3-2 | 15 | - | CASSLRTGRDYGYTF | TGTGCCAGCAGCCTAAGGACAGGGCGGGACTATGGCTACACCTTC
TRBJ1-6 | - | TRBV7-2 | 14 | - | CASSPTGQGSPLHF | TGTGCCAGCAGCCCTACAGGGCAGGGTTCACCCCTCCACTTT
TRBJ2-7 | TRBD2 | TRBV11-1 | 15 | - | CASSTSPGGHYEQYF | TGTGCCAGCAGCACATCGCCGGGAGGACACTACGAGCAGTACTTC
TRBJ2-1 | - | TRBV20-1 | 14 | - | CSASMGGPNNEQFF | TGCAGTGCTAGTATGGGGGGGCCCAACAATGAGCAGTTCTTC
TRBJ2-1 | - | TRBV25-1 | 13 | - | CASSGHSVDEQFF | TGTGCCAGCAGTGGCCACTCCGTTGATGAGCAGTTCTTC
TRBJ1-3 | - | TRBV9 | 14 | - | CASSVFSAGNTIYF | TGTGCCAGCAGCGTGTTTAGTGCTGGAAACACCATATATTTT
TRBJ2-3 | - | TRBV10-3 | 17 | - | CAISEPAGLAGTDTQYF | TGTGCCATCAGTGAGCCTGCGGGCCTGGCAGGTACAGATACGCAGTATTTT
TRBJ2-7 | - | TRBV24-1 | 13 | - | CATSDTTGYEQYF | TGTGCCACCAGTGACACCACAGGGTACGAGCAGTACTTC
TRBJ1-4 | TRBD1 | TRBV14 | 13 | once | CASSQKYRGKLFF | TGTGCCAGCAGCCAAAAATACAGGGGTAAACTGTTTTTT
TRBJ2-2 | TRBD2 | TRBV5-8 | 18 | - | CASSLTLAGGVDTGELFF | TGTGCCAGCAGCTTGACGCTAGCGGGGGGTGTGGACACCGGGGAGCTGTTTTTT
TRBJ2-5 | TRBD1 | TRBV7-8 | 15 | - | CASTTSTGSMETQYF | TGTGCCAGCACCACCTCGACAGGGTCAATGGAGACCCAGTACTTC
TRBJ1-5 | TRBD1 | TRBV19 | 14 | - | CAISGTGLNQPQHF | TGTGCCATTTCCGGGACAGGGCTCAATCAGCCCCAGCATTTT
TRBJ1-3 | - | TRBV7-9 | 14 | - | CASSQGQSGNTIYF | TGTGCCAGCAGCCAAGGACAGTCTGGAAACACCATATATTTT
TRBJ2-7 | - | TRBV11-2 | 14 | - | CASSGTRSSYEQYF | TGTGCCAGTTCCGGAACCAGGTCTTCCTACGAGCAGTACTTC
TRBJ2-7 | TRBD1 | TRBV18 | 15 | - | CASSPPTGGTYEQYF | TGTGCCAGCTCACCACCGACAGGGGGCACCTACGAGCAGTACTTC
TRBJ1-1 | - | TRBV29-1 | 15 | - | CSVERGGQLNTEAFF | TGCAGCGTTGAAAGAGGAGGTCAGCTTAACACTGAAGCTTTCTTT
TRBJ2-7 | - | TRBV25-1 | 15 | - | CASSGPGANSYEQYF | TGTGCCAGCAGTGGCCCGGGAGCAAACTCCTACGAGCAGTACTTC
TRBJ1-2 | TRBD1 | TRBV14 | 15 | - | CASSLDDRENYGYTF | TGTGCCAGCAGCCTAGACGACAGGGAAAACTATGGCTACACCTTC
TRBJ1-6 | - | TRBV9 | 12 | - | CASSRGVSPLHF | TGTGCCAGCAGTCGGGGGGTCTCACCCCTCCACTTT
TRBJ2-2 | - | TRBV5-1 | 14 | - | CASRTGANTGELFF | TGCGCCAGCAGAACAGGAGCGAACACCGGGGAGCTGTTTTTT
TRBJ2-7 | - | TRBV6-5 | 13 | once | CASSRDTSYEQYF | TGTGCCAGCAGTAGGGACACCTCCTACGAGCAGTACTTC
TRBJ1-4 | - | TRBV9 | 17 | - | CASSASGTLATNEKLFF | TGTGCCAGCAGCGCCTCCGGGACACTAGCAACTAATGAAAAACTGTTTTTT